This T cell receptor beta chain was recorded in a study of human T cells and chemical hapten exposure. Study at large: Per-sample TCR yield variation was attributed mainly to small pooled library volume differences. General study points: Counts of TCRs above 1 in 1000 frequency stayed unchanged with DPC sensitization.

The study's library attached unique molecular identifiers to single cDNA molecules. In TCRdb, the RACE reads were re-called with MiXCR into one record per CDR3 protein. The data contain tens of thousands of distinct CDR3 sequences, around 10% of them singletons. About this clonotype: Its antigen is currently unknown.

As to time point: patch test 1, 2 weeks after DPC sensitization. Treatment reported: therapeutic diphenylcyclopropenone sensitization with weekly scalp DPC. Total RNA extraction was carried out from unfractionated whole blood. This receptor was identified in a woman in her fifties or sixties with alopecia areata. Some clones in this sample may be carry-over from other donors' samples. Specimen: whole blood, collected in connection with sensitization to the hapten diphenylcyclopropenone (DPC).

CDR3 region: CASSPGGTPYEQYF. The CDR3 DNA reads as TGTGCCAGCAGTCCCGGGGGGACCCCCTACGAGCAGTACTTC. The chain carries TRBV28 and TRBJ2-7, with 7 bases identical to TRBD2. This CDR3 has 14 residues. Trimming cost V 5 bases and J 2 bases; bases outside gene matches: 6. CDR1 and CDR2 (germline): MDHEN, SYDVKM.